A selection of T cell receptor beta chains follows, all from one sample in a study of blood T cell repertoires in COVID-19. TCRdb's copy holds only in-frame clones and misses some; the assay was immunoSEQ multiplex PCR. Among about 140,000 clones listed, 65% to 80% were seen once. The sequenced material came from peripheral blood. Receptors originate from a man older than 75 with acute or convalescent COVID-19. CDR3s include the opening cysteine and the closing phenylalanine or tryptophan. Each record gives: D gene, clone size, V gene, J gene, CDR3 DNA, CDR3 protein. A D gene is named only where the DNA matches it firmly. Where a row states a size, it is once, few, many or the class of an expanded clone; other rows omit it.

>NA|NA|TRBV5-1|TRBJ1-1
TGCGCCAGCAGCTTGTTAGTCACCGGGAACACTGAAGCTTTCTTT
CASSLLVTGNTEAFF
>NA|NA|TRBV28|TRBJ2-2
TGTGCCAGCACCCCGTCCACCGGGGAGCTGTTTTTT
CASTPSTGELFF
>NA|NA|TRBV4-2|TRBJ1-2
TGTGCCAGCAGCCCCTCGGATGGGGACTTTGGCTACACCTTC
CASSPSDGDFGYTF
>NA|many|TRBV7-3|TRBJ1-1
TGTGCCAGCAGCCCGCAGCAGGGGAACACTGAAGCTTTCTTT
CASSPQQGNTEAFF
>NA|once|TRBV5-4|TRBJ2-3
TGTGCCAGCAGTATGGACGCCGGGACTTATTATCAGTATTTT
CASSMDAGTYYQYF
>TRBD1|NA|TRBV5-6|TRBJ2-7
TGTGCCAGCAGCCCGGACAGGGGACTCACCTACGAGCAGTACTTC
CASSPDRGLTYEQYF
>TRBD2|NA|TRBV11-2|TRBJ2-1
TGTGCCAGCAGCTTAGAACTAGCGGGGGTCTCCTACAATGAGCAGTTCTTC
CASSLELAGVSYNEQFF
>TRBD2|NA|TRBV3-1/TRBV3-2|TRBJ2-1
TGTGCCAGCAGCCAGTTTAGCGGGGGGGCACAGAACAATGAGCAGTTCTTC
CASSQFSGGAQNNEQFF
>TRBD1|NA|TRBV19|TRBJ2-6
TGTGCCAGTAGTTCGGGACAGACCAGCTCTGGGGCCAACGTCCTGACTTTC
CASSSGQTSSGANVLTF
>TRBD2|NA|TRBV2|TRBJ2-1
TGTGCCAGCGGGGGAGGGTACTCTTACAATGAGCAGTTCTTC
CASGGGYSYNEQFF
>NA|NA|TRBV23-1|TRBJ1-2
TGCGCCAGCAGTCTAGGGGCAGGTCCCATTGGCTACACCTTC
CASSLGAGPIGYTF
>NA|NA|TRBV7-8|TRBJ2-1
TGTGCCAGCAGCTTAGCAGGCGGCAGGGAATCGCATGAGCAGTTCTTC
CASSLAGGRESHEQFF
>NA|once|TRBV11-2|TRBJ1-6
TGTGCCAGCAGCTCGGGGGGCCTTAATTCACCCCTCCACTTT
CASSSGGLNSPLHF
>NA|few|TRBV19|TRBJ1-2
TGTGCCAGTAGTACCCTGACGGCGATGGGGCCTTATGGCTACACCTTC
CASSTLTAMGPYGYTF
>NA|NA|TRBV28|TRBJ1-1
TGTGCCAGCAGTCTAGGGGGTTTCAGCACTGAAGCTTTCTTT
CASSLGGFSTEAFF
>TRBD1|NA|TRBV5-1|TRBJ2-7
TGCGCCAGCAGGTCCGGGACAGGGAAAGGCGAGCAGTACTTC
CASRSGTGKGEQYF
>TRBD1|once|TRBV5-1|TRBJ1-1
TGCGCCAGCAGCTTCGGACAGGGGAAAACTGAAGCTTTCTTT
CASSFGQGKTEAFF
>NA|few|TRBV2|TRBJ1-1
TGTGCCAGCAGTGTGTGGCTCTTGAACACTGAAGCTTTCTTT
CASSVWLLNTEAFF
>NA|NA|TRBV7-2|TRBJ1-1
TGTGCCAGCAGCTTACAGGGTCGGAACACTGAAGCTTTCTTT
CASSLQGRNTEAFF
>NA|NA|TRBV19|TRBJ2-7
TGTGCCAGTAGTTTTTCGACTGGAAGGTACGAGCAGTACTTC
CASSFSTGRYEQYF
>TRBD1|NA|TRBV7-9|TRBJ2-1
TGTGCCAGCAGCAAGGACCCGGGACAGGGAAGGAGGTACAATGAGCAGTTCTTC
CASSKDPGQGRRYNEQFF
>TRBD2|NA|TRBV6-2/TRBV6-3|TRBJ2-7
TGTGCCAGCAGTTACCGGGGGGGGGACGGAGCCTACGAGCAGTACTTC
CASSYRGGDGAYEQYF
>NA|once|TRBV4-2|TRBJ1-1
TGTGCCAGCAGCCAAGATTCCGGAGGGGCTCGAAGGGGTGAAGCTTTCTTT
CASSQDSGGARRGEAFF
>NA|NA|TRBV29-1|TRBJ2-3
TGCAGCTCAGGGGTCGGAAGCACAGATACGCAGTATTTT
CSSGVGSTDTQYF
>TRBD1|NA|TRBV19|TRBJ1-1
TGTGCCAGTAGTCTTGGGACAGGTACGATGAACACTGAAGCTTTCTTT
CASSLGTGTMNTEAFF
>TRBD1|NA|TRBV6-2/TRBV6-3|TRBJ2-7
TGTGCCAGCAGCCTCCCGCGACAGGGACGCTACGAGCAGTACTTC
CASSLPRQGRYEQYF
>NA|NA|TRBV3-1/TRBV3-2|TRBJ1-2
TGTGCCAGCAGCCAAGGAACAGCTGATGGCTACACCTTC
CASSQGTADGYTF
>NA|few|TRBV18|TRBJ2-7
TGTGCCAGCTCACCTTCGACAGAGACCTACGAGCAGTACTTC
CASSPSTETYEQYF
>TRBD1|NA|TRBV2|TRBJ1-4
TGTGCCAGGGCGGGGTTGGACAGGGGGCGGACTAATGAAAAACTGTTTTTT
CARAGLDRGRTNEKLFF
>TRBD1|NA|TRBV2|TRBJ1-1
TGTGCCAGCAGTCTACAGGGGGGGGGCACTGAAGCTTTCTTT
CASSLQGGGTEAFF
>TRBD1|NA|TRBV9|TRBJ2-7
TGTGCCAGCAGCCCCGGGACAGGGTTCTCCGAGCAGTACTTC
CASSPGTGFSEQYF
>TRBD1|once|TRBV5-6|TRBJ1-1
TGTGCCAGCAGCCCCCGACAGGGGGGGGAAGCTTTCTTT
CASSPRQGGEAFF
>NA|NA|TRBV7-2|TRBJ1-1
TGTGCCAGCAGTCCAATCCAGGGTACTGAAGCTTTCTTT
CASSPIQGTEAFF
>NA|NA|TRBV7-9|TRBJ1-1
TGTGCCAGCAGCTTGGACCAGGGGAACACTGAAGCTTTCTTT
CASSLDQGNTEAFF
>NA|few|TRBV2|TRBJ2-1
TGTGCCAGCCTTCCGGGTGTAGGAGTTTTTGGTCAGTTCTTC
CASLPGVGVFGQFF
>TRBD1|NA|TRBV2|TRBJ2-2
TGTGCCAGCAGTCAGGGGGACAGGGTTGGAGGGGAGCTGTTTTTT
CASSQGDRVGGELFF
>NA|NA|TRBV27|TRBJ2-1
TGTGCCAGCAGTTTCGGTATTTCCTACAATGAGCAGTTCTTC
CASSFGISYNEQFF
>NA|NA|TRBV5-4|TRBJ2-5
TGTGCCAGCAGCACAGGACAGCTCCTCGAAGAGACCCAGTACTTC
CASSTGQLLEETQYF
>NA|NA|TRBV28|TRBJ2-6
TGTGCCAGCAGGGACAGCTCTGGAGCCAACGTCCTGACTTTC
CASRDSSGANVLTF
>NA|NA|TRBV3-1/TRBV3-2|TRBJ2-3
TGTGCCAGCAGCCGATCTCTGGGGGGGCGGTTGGATACGCAGTATTTT
CASSRSLGGRLDTQYF
>TRBD1|NA|TRBV19|TRBJ2-2
TGTGCCAGTAGTATGGACAGGGTGGGCACCGGGGAGCTGTTTTTT
CASSMDRVGTGELFF
>NA|once|TRBV7-2|TRBJ1-5
TGTGCCAGCAGCCAACAGGAGACAAATCAGCCCCAGCATTTT
CASSQQETNQPQHF
>TRBD2|NA|TRBV5-1|TRBJ2-2
TGCGCCAGCAGCTCAGCCCTTCCGGGACTAGTGAAGAACACCGGGGAGCTGTTTTTT
CASSSALPGLVKNTGELFF
>TRBD1|NA|TRBV6-5|TRBJ2-2
TGTGCCAGCAACCGGGACAGGGGGACCGGGGAGCTGTTTTTT
CASNRDRGTGELFF
>TRBD1|NA|TRBV7-2|TRBJ2-7
TGTGCCAGCAGCGAGACAGGGAGCTTAGCCTACGAGCAGTACTTC
CASSETGSLAYEQYF
>NA|NA|TRBV7-3|TRBJ2-6
TGTGCCAGCGCCTTGAGCTCTGGGGCCAACGTCCTGACTTTC
CASALSSGANVLTF